This T cell receptor beta chain was captured in a study of technical replicates of blood from a handful of donors. In germline, CDR1 is SGHRS, CDR2 YFSETQ. The ends lost 5 bases at V and 0 bases at J; junction bases unmatched: 10. There are 18 residues in the CDR3. Clones were sequenced by immunoSEQ multiplex PCR, and TCRdb holds only the in-frame ones, with some missing. The sample holds about 53,000 clones, 86% seen once. The rearrangement uses TRBV5-1 and TRBJ2-3; TRBD2 matches at 12 bases. Sequencing input: PBMCs. This clonotype originated in a human donor in good health. Some clones in this sample may be carry-over from other donors' samples. CDR3 DNA: TGCGCCAGCAGTCCCGGGACTAGCGGGCGTCCTAGCACAGATACGCAGTATTTT. Translating gives CASSPGTSGRPSTDTQYF.